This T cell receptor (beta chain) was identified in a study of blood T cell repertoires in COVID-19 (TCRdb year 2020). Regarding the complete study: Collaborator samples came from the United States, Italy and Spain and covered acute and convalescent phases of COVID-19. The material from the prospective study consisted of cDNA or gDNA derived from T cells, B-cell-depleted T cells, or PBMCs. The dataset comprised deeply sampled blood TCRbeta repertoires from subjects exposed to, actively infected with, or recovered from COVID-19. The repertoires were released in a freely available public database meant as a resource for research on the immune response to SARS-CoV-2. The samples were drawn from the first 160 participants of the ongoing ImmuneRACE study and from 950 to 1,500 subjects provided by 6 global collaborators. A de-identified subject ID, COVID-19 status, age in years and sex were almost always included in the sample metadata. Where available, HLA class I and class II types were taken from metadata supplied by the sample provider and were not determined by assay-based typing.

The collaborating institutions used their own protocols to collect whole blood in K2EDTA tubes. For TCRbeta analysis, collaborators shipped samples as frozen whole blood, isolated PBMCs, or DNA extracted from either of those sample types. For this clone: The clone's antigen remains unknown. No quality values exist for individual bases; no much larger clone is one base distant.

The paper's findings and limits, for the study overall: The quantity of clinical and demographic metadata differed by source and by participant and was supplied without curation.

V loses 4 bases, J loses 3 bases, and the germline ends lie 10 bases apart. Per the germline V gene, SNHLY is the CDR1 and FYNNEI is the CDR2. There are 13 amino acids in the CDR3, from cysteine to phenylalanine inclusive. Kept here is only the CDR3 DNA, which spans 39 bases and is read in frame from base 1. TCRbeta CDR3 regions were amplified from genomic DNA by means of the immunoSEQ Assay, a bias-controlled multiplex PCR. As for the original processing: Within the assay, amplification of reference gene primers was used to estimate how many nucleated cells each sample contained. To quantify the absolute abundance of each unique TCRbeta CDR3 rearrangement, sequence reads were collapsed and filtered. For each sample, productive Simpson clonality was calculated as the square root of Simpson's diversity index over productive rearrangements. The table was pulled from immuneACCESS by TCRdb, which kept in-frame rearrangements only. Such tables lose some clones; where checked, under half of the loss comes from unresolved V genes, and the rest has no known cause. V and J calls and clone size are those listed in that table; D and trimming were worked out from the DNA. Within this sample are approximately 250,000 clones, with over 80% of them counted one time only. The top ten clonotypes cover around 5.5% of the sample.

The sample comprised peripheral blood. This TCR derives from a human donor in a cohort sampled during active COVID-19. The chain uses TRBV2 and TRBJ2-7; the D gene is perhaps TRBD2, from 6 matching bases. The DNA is TGTGCCAGCAGTGTAATGCGGGGCTACGAGCAGTACTTC. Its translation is CASSVMRGYEQYF.